Listed below are T cell receptor beta chains from one sample, sequenced in a study of cytomegalovirus exposure and HLA in healthy donors. Method: immunoSEQ multiplex PCR; TCRdb's copy keeps in-frame clones and lacks some. This sample carries about 160,000 clones, 75% to 90% of them seen once, and the ten largest clones take 0.95% to 1.5%. Sequencing was carried out using PBMCs. Receptor source: a boy between 2 and 10 years old in good health and CMV-seronegative. The CDR3 runs from the conserved cysteine through the conserved F or W. Each record gives: V gene, D gene, clone size, J gene, CDR3 DNA, CDR3 protein. D genes are given only for firm matches. Clone size is shown for a subset of rows, as once, few, many or a class of expanded clone.

V gene: TRBV6-1
D gene: TRBD1
clone size: NA
J gene: TRBJ1-1
CDR3 DNA: TGTGCCAGCAGGGGACAGGGGCCTCCTATAGAAGCTTTCTTT
CDR3 protein: CASRGQGPPIEAFF

V gene: TRBV30
D gene: TRBD1
clone size: once
J gene: TRBJ1-1
CDR3 DNA: TGTGCCTGGAGCGACCGATCGACAGGGCTCCCTGAAGCTTTCTTT
CDR3 protein: CAWSDRSTGLPEAFF

V gene: TRBV28
D gene: NA
clone size: NA
J gene: TRBJ2-7
CDR3 DNA: TGTGCCAGCAGTTCCCGGGGAGGTAGCTCCTACGAGCAGTACTTC
CDR3 protein: CASSSRGGSSYEQYF

V gene: TRBV2
D gene: NA
clone size: few
J gene: TRBJ2-3
CDR3 DNA: TGTGCCAGCAGTGAAGGGCCAGATACGCAGTATTTT
CDR3 protein: CASSEGPDTQYF

V gene: TRBV6-5
D gene: NA
clone size: NA
J gene: TRBJ1-2
CDR3 DNA: TGTGCCAGCAGACACGGAGATAATGGCTACACCTTC
CDR3 protein: CASRHGDNGYTF

V gene: TRBV5-1
D gene: NA
clone size: few
J gene: TRBJ1-1
CDR3 DNA: TGCGCCAGCAGCTTGAAGGGGGTCGCTGAAGCTTTCTTT
CDR3 protein: CASSLKGVAEAFF

V gene: TRBV5-4
D gene: NA
clone size: NA
J gene: TRBJ2-4
CDR3 DNA: TGTGCCAGCAGCTTGGTAACAGACAGTGGAGCCAAAAACATTCAGTACTTC
CDR3 protein: CASSLVTDSGAKNIQYF

V gene: TRBV20-1
D gene: NA
clone size: once
J gene: TRBJ1-1
CDR3 DNA: TGCAGTGCCCGGTTGAACACTGAAGCTTTCTTT
CDR3 protein: CSARLNTEAFF

V gene: TRBV14
D gene: NA
clone size: once
J gene: TRBJ1-4
CDR3 DNA: TGTGCCAGCAGCCAGAACAGGGAGTATAATGAAAAACTGTTTTTT
CDR3 protein: CASSQNREYNEKLFF

V gene: TRBV7-9
D gene: NA
clone size: NA
J gene: TRBJ1-1
CDR3 DNA: TGTGCCAGCAGCCCCGAGGGTCTGACTGAAGCTTTCTTT
CDR3 protein: CASSPEGLTEAFF

V gene: TRBV7-9
D gene: NA
clone size: NA
J gene: TRBJ1-5
CDR3 DNA: TGTGCCAGCAGCTTAGCGGGGAGGCAGCCCCAGCATTTT
CDR3 protein: CASSLAGRQPQHF

V gene: TRBV19
D gene: TRBD1
clone size: NA
J gene: TRBJ1-4
CDR3 DNA: TGTGCCAGTCGCTCCGGGACAGGAGGTGAAAAACTGTTTTTT
CDR3 protein: CASRSGTGGEKLFF

V gene: TRBV2
D gene: TRBD2
clone size: NA
J gene: TRBJ2-1
CDR3 DNA: TGTGCCAGCACCCGGACTAGCGGTTACAATGAGCAGTTCTTC
CDR3 protein: CASTRTSGYNEQFF

V gene: TRBV6-5
D gene: NA
clone size: NA
J gene: TRBJ1-2
CDR3 DNA: TGTGCCGCCAGACCGGGACTTCTAGGCTATGGCTACACCTTC
CDR3 protein: CAARPGLLGYGYTF

V gene: TRBV27
D gene: NA
clone size: NA
J gene: TRBJ1-1
CDR3 DNA: TGTGCCAGCAGTTTTACAAACACTGAAGCTTTCTTT
CDR3 protein: CASSFTNTEAFF

V gene: TRBV6-1
D gene: TRBD1
clone size: NA
J gene: TRBJ1-1
CDR3 DNA: TGTGCCAGCAGGGACAGGACGCTGAACACTGAAGCTTTCTTT
CDR3 protein: CASRDRTLNTEAFF

V gene: TRBV7-9
D gene: TRBD1
clone size: NA
J gene: TRBJ2-3
CDR3 DNA: TGTGCCAGCAGCGGGACCCGGGACAGATCGACCAGCACAGATACGCAGTATTTT
CDR3 protein: CASSGTRDRSTSTDTQYF

V gene: TRBV6-5
D gene: TRBD1
clone size: NA
J gene: TRBJ1-2
CDR3 DNA: TGTGCCAGCAGCCCCGGACAGGCCTATGGCTACACCTTC
CDR3 protein: CASSPGQAYGYTF

V gene: TRBV18
D gene: NA
clone size: few
J gene: TRBJ1-4
CDR3 DNA: TGTGCCAGCACGAGGGCGGCTAATGAAAAACTGCTTTTT
CDR3 protein: CASTRAANEKLLF

V gene: TRBV25-1
D gene: NA
clone size: NA
J gene: TRBJ1-1
CDR3 DNA: TGTGCCAGCAGTGAATTGGGGCCTAAAGCTTTCTTT
CDR3 protein: CASSELGPKAFF

V gene: TRBV6-5
D gene: NA
clone size: NA
J gene: TRBJ1-1
CDR3 DNA: TGTGCCAGCAGTTACTCGAACAGTTTGAACACTGAAGCTTTCTTT
CDR3 protein: CASSYSNSLNTEAFF

V gene: TRBV13
D gene: NA
clone size: NA
J gene: TRBJ1-2
CDR3 DNA: TGTGCCAGCAGCTTTGGAACAGGGAAGAGGGGTGGTGGCTACACCTTC
CDR3 protein: CASSFGTGKRGGGYTF

V gene: TRBV4-3
D gene: TRBD1
clone size: NA
J gene: TRBJ2-1
CDR3 DNA: TGCGCCAGCAGCCAAGAGGGTAGGGGGCTAGGAAACAATGAGCAGTTCTTC
CDR3 protein: CASSQEGRGLGNNEQFF

V gene: TRBV11-2
D gene: NA
clone size: NA
J gene: TRBJ2-3
CDR3 DNA: TGTGCCAGCAGCCCTCGAAGCGGGACAGATACGCAGTATTTT
CDR3 protein: CASSPRSGTDTQYF

V gene: TRBV11-2
D gene: NA
clone size: NA
J gene: TRBJ1-2
CDR3 DNA: TGTGCCAGCAGCGAGATTCAGGGCAACTATGGCTACACCTTC
CDR3 protein: CASSEIQGNYGYTF

V gene: TRBV6-6
D gene: TRBD1
clone size: NA
J gene: TRBJ2-3
CDR3 DNA: TGTGCCAGCAGCCTAGAGGGGGACAGTACGCAGTATTTT
CDR3 protein: CASSLEGDSTQYF

V gene: TRBV5-1
D gene: NA
clone size: NA
J gene: TRBJ1-6
CDR3 DNA: TGCGCCAGCAGCTTGGAGGGGGGGATAGGGAATTCACCCCTCCACTTT
CDR3 protein: CASSLEGGIGNSPLHF

V gene: TRBV2
D gene: NA
clone size: few
J gene: TRBJ1-2
CDR3 DNA: TGTGCCAGCAGTTCCGGGGCTAACTATGGCTACACCTTC
CDR3 protein: CASSSGANYGYTF

V gene: TRBV7-6
D gene: TRBD2
clone size: NA
J gene: TRBJ2-5
CDR3 DNA: TGTGCCAGCAGCTTAGGGCTAGCGGGAGGGCGAGAGACCCAGTACTTC
CDR3 protein: CASSLGLAGGRETQYF